These 20 T cell receptor beta chains share one sample of origin, sequenced in a study of cytomegalovirus exposure and HLA in healthy donors (dated by TCRdb to about 2017). Library preparation used the immunoSEQ multiplex PCR assay. For the multiplex PCR, a mixture combining 60 forward primers for TCR Vbeta segments and 13 reverse primers for TCR Jbeta segments was used. The immuneACCESS repertoire file appears here via TCRdb, limited to in-frame rearrangements. These files lack a portion of the clones; in checked studies, under half of the deficit traces to unresolved V genes, and the cause of the others is not known. This sample comprises 100,000 to 150,000 clones, approximately 83% of them detected only once. The ten top clones hold less than 1.5% of the sample. Sequencing input: PBMCs. Source of these receptors: a girl aged 2-10 years in good health and CMV-seronegative.

The chain is built from TRBV15 and TRBJ1-1; a weak D match, TRBD1 (5 bases). The CDR3 is 13 amino acids. Trimming left V 3 bases short and J 9 bases short, with 14 bases between. CDR1 is LNHNV and CDR2 is YYDKDF in the germline V gene (reference sequence). CDR3 DNA: TGTGCCACCAGCAGTGATACGCAGGGTAAAGCTTTCTTT. Translation gives CATSSDTQGKAFF. Based on the CDR3 plus reference TRBV15 and TRBJ1-1, the full variable domain is DAMVIQNPRYQVTQFGKPVTLSCSQTLNHNVMYWYQQKSSQAPKLLFHYYDKDFNNEADTPDNFQSRRPNTSFCFLDIRSPGLGDTAMYLCATSSDTQGKAFFGQGTRLTVV.

CDR3 nucleotides: TGTGCCAGCAGCCAAGAGATGGCCCCGTCCTACAATGAGCAGTTCTTC. This codes for CASSQEMAPSYNEQFF. The V gene is TRBV14, the J gene TRBJ2-1; D is uncertain. The V gene lost 0 bases and the J gene lost 1 base, with 10 bases spanning the gap. This CDR3 is 16 amino acids long. In germline, CDR1 is SGHDN, CDR2 FVKESK. Looking up the rest from reference TRBV14 and TRBJ2-1 gives the full variable domain: EAGVTQFPSHSVIEKGQTVTLRCDPISGHDNLYWYRRVMGKEIKFLLHFVKESKQDESGMPNNRFLAERTGGTYSTLKVQPAELEDSGVYFCASSQEMAPSYNEQFFGPGTRLTVL.

The genes are TRBV27 and TRBJ2-2, with TRBD1 matching over 7 bases. This CDR3 comprises 15 residues. The ends lost 6 bases at V and 6 bases at J; junction bases unmatched: 10. Germline CDR1 and CDR2: MNHEY and SMNVEV (reference sequence). CDR3 DNA sequence: TGTGCCAGCAGATGGATGACAGGGATTCCCGGGGAGCTGTTTTTT. This translates into CASRWMTGIPGELFF.

The rearrangement links TRBV30 to TRBJ2-5; 8 bases agree with TRBD2. The J call may be faulty, since TRBJ2-7 better matches the DNA end. The CDR3 spans 14 residues. The V gene's germline CDR1 is GTSNPN and CDR2 SVGIG (reference sequence). As DNA, the CDR3 is TGTGCCTGGAGTGTTATGGAGCGGGAGAACGAGCAGTACTTC. Residues: CAWSVMERENEQYF.

This chain joins TRBV4-1 and TRBJ2-1; 7 bases map to TRBD2. The CDR3 totals 17 residues. The V segment lost 1 base and the J segment 12 bases; nucleotides outside the gene matches: 18. The V gene's germline CDR1 is MGHRA and CDR2 YSYEKL. CDR3 residues: CASSQAISGLAARGQFF. CDR3 in DNA: TGCGCCAGCAGCCAAGCTATCTCTGGCCTAGCGGCTCGCGGGCAGTTCTTC.

This clone was observed a few times. V usage is TRBV4-3 and J usage is TRBJ2-2; D gene unclear. V gave up 0 bases and J gave up 2 bases, with 4 bases separating them. This CDR3 region has 14 residues. Per germline, CDR1 LGHNA and CDR2 YSLEER. Here the CDR3 reads CASSQDVNTGELFF. As DNA, the CDR3 is TGCGCCAGCAGCCAAGATGTAAACACCGGGGAGCTGTTTTTT.

V and J are TRBV14 and TRBJ2-1; the match to TRBD2 covers 7 bases. Looked up from germline, CDR1 is SGHDN and CDR2 is FVKESK. V lost 0 bases, J lost 0 bases, and 2 bases stayed unmatched. This CDR3 is built from 16 residues. CDR3 sequence reads: CASSQETSSSYNEQFF. CDR3 in DNA: TGTGCCAGCAGCCAAGAGACTAGCAGCTCCTACAATGAGCAGTTCTTC.

The J gene is TRBJ1-1, the V gene TRBV7-8; the D gene is possibly TRBD1 (6 bases). This CDR3 spans 14 amino acids. Germline V gene data show CDR1 as SGHVS and CDR2 as FQNEAQ. The V gene lost 5 bases and the J gene lost 5 bases, with 15 bases spanning the gap. This CDR3 reads CASSPSGGRTEAFF. The CDR3 coding sequence is TGTGCCAGCAGCCCCTCCGGGGGGCGGACTGAAGCTTTCTTT.

This chain uses TRBV7-2 with TRBJ2-1, with 14 bases matching TRBD2. The CDR3 contains 16 residues. The germline CDR1 and CDR2 sequences are SGHTA and FQGNSA. J lost 5 bases, V lost 2 bases, and 2 bases had no gene match. CDR3: CASSLLGLAGDNEQFF. CDR3 sequence (DNA): TGTGCCAGCAGCTTATTGGGACTAGCGGGAGACAATGAGCAGTTCTTC.

V is TRBV19 and J is TRBJ1-5; D unclear. Germline lookup yields CDR1 LNHDA and CDR2 SQIVND (reference sequence). The CDR3 is 15 residues long. The V end was cut by 3 bases, the J end by 7 bases, with 16 bases between. The CDR3 loop is CASSIGSVPGQPQHF. In DNA form, the CDR3 reads TGTGCCAGTAGTATCGGGAGTGTTCCGGGGCAGCCCCAGCATTTT.

The rearrangement uses TRBV2 and TRBJ1-5, with 7 bases identical to TRBD1. Germline V lookup: CDR1 SNHLY, CDR2 FYNNEI. V lost 7 bases and J lost 7; bases outside the gene matches: 7. CDR3 length: 13 amino acids. This CDR3 is CASKVDRAQPQHF. The DNA for the CDR3 is TGTGCCAGCAAGGTCGACAGGGCACAGCCCCAGCATTTT.

This sequence joins TRBV7-2 and TRBJ2-3; maybe TRBD2 (5 bases). CDR3 length: 15 residues. Per the germline V gene, CDR1 is SGHTA and CDR2 is FQGNSA. V was pared by 5 bases and J by 1 base, with 13 bases between. The CDR3 region is CASSPRGSGTDTQYF. CDR3 DNA sequence: TGTGCCAGCAGCCCTCGGGGTAGCGGCACAGATACGCAGTATTTT.

A few counts support this clone. The V gene is TRBV6-5, the J gene TRBJ2-3, with 7 bases that match TRBD1. CDR1 is MNHEY and CDR2 is SVGAGI in the germline V gene. The CDR3 is 14 residues long. V was pared by 6 bases and J by 0 bases, with 3 bases of the junction left unmatched. CDR3 in DNA: TGTGCCAGCAGGACAGGGTTTAGCACAGATACGCAGTATTTT. Translation gives CASRTGFSTDTQYF.

V gene TRBV7-2 combines with J gene TRBJ2-1; tentatively, D is TRBD2 (5 bases). The CDR3 sequence is 14 residues long. Germline V CDR1 and CDR2: SGHTA, FQGNSA. Deletions cut 2 bases from V and 4 bases from J, with 9 bases between. The DNA for the CDR3 is TGTGCCAGCAGCTTAATGGGGAGTTACAATGAGCAGTTCTTC. As protein: CASSLMGSYNEQFF.

The CDR3 spells CASSRTGVSSYEQYF. In DNA, the CDR3 is TGCGCCAGCAGCCGGACAGGGGTGAGCTCCTACGAGCAGTACTTC. This rearrangement joins TRBV5-1 to TRBJ2-7, with 9 bases identical to TRBD1. The J segment lost 0 bases and the V segment lost 4 bases, leaving 5 bases of the junction unmatched. Germline values: CDR1 SGHRS, CDR2 YFSETQ. This CDR3 region has 15 residues.

The CDR3 nucleotides are TGTGCCAGCAGTTACTCTCAGGGAACAGGAAACACCATATATTTT. The encoded protein is CASSYSQGTGNTIYF. V gene TRBV6-5 combines with J gene TRBJ1-3; a possible D gene is TRBD1 (5 bases). CDR1 and CDR2 from the germline V gene are MNHEY and SVGAGI. Trimming pared 0 bases from V and 4 bases from J, leaving 10 bases between. This CDR3 comprises 15 residues.

About this clone itself: Other DNA sequences of this sample code for an identical CDR3. This rearrangement joins TRBV2 to TRBJ1-5, with TRBD1 matching 7 bases. The CDR3 spans 13 residues. CDR1 is SNHLY, CDR2 FYNNEI, per germline. V lost 7 bases to trimming and J lost 4 bases; unmatched junction nucleotides: 4. CDR3 coding DNA: TGTGCCAGCAAAGGACAGGTTAATCAGCCCCAGCATTTT. Translated: CASKGQVNQPQHF.

As for this clone: An end of the junction does not agree with germline; a read error may underlie this. This sequence joins TRBV2 and TRBJ1-3; TRBD1 aligns across 7 bases. This CDR3 contains 14 residues. Per the germline V gene, CDR1 is SNHLY and CDR2 is FYNNEI. Here the CDR3 reads CASRETGAGNTIYF. CDR3 nucleotides: TGTGCCAGCCGTGAAACAGGGGCGGGAAACACCATATATTTT.

The chain couples TRBV2 to TRBJ2-7; D call uncertain. The CDR3 is 12 amino acids. Trimming cost V 10 bases and J 0 bases, with 10 bases left between them. CDR1 and CDR2 from the germline V gene are SNHLY and FYNNEI. CDR3 sequence reads: CATLRSSYEQYF. In DNA form, the CDR3 reads TGTGCCACCCTTAGGAGCTCCTACGAGCAGTACTTC.

The J gene is TRBJ1-3, the V gene TRBV19, with D perhaps matching TRBD1 (5 bases). CDR1 is LNHDA and CDR2 is SQIVND in the germline V gene (reference sequence). The CDR3 is 13 residues long. The germline V and J ends were trimmed by 10 bases and 2 bases, with 12 bases remaining between them. The CDR3 nucleotides are TGTGCCACCATACGGGGGGCTGGAAACACCATATATTTT. Translated, it gives CATIRGAGNTIYF.